The 20 T cell receptor beta chains below all came from one sample that was sequenced in a study of T-cell memory formation after mild COVID-19. TCRdb itself ran the 5' RACE reads through MiXCR, one entry per CDR3 protein. Of around 200,000 distinct CDR3 sequences detected, 8% to 11% appear once; the ten largest clones hold roughly 3%. The sequenced material came from PBMCs or a T cell subset sorted from them (not recorded which). These receptor sequences come from a man between 18 and 29 years old who had mild COVID-19 (a few samples of this study predate the infection). Cell type and time point are not known.

This clonotype was seen a handful of times. This chain connects TRBV2 to TRBJ2-2; D could derive from TRBD1 or TRBD2 (5 bases each). The germline gives CDR1 SNHLY, CDR2 FYNNEI. CDR3 length: 17 amino acids. V was pared by 2 bases and J by 4 bases, with 17 bases between. CDR3 coding DNA: TGTGCCAGCAGTGAATTTGCAGGGATGGGGAGCACCGGGGAGCTGTTTTTT. Translating it yields CASSEFAGMGSTGELFF.

The V and J genes are TRBV9 and TRBJ2-7; 11 nucleotides line up with TRBD2. This CDR3 is 16 amino acids long. V gave up 1 base and J gave up 5 bases; unmatched junction bases: 8. Germline V gene sequence: CDR1 SGDLS, CDR2 YYNGEE. For the CDR3, the DNA is TGTGCCAGCAGCGTACAAATAGCGGGGGGGCAAGACGAGCAGTACTTC. Amino acid sequence: CASSVQIAGGQDEQYF.

J is TRBJ1-1 and V is TRBV24-1; tentative D call: TRBD1 (6 bases). This CDR3 spans 14 amino acids. V was pared by 4 bases and J by 5 bases, with 13 bases between. The germline V gene encodes CDR1 KGHDR and CDR2 SFDVKD. The CDR3 DNA sequence: TGTGCCACCAGTGACCCAGGGGCCGGTACTGAAGCTTTCTTT. Its protein product is CATSDPGAGTEAFF.

This clonotype was seen repeatedly, ten times or more. The chain employs TRBV7-9 and TRBJ2-2, with 7 bases matching TRBD1. Germline values: CDR1 SEHNR, CDR2 FQNEAQ (reference sequence). The V segment lost 3 bases and the J segment 4 bases; nucleotides outside the gene matches: 2. This CDR3 is 14 amino acids long. In DNA form, the CDR3 reads TGTGCCAGCAGCTTCGGGACAGCCACCGGGGAGCTGTTTTTT. It encodes CASSFGTATGELFF.

The chain recombines TRBV7-3 with TRBJ2-1; 8 nucleotides match TRBD1. The CDR3 consists of 16 residues. CDR1 is SGHTA, CDR2 FQGTGA, per germline. V shed 5 bases, J shed 10 bases, and the junction held 16 bases outside the gene matches. The CDR3: CASSLDAAGTGSEQFF. CDR3 coding DNA: TGTGCCAGCAGCCTAGACGCTGCCGGGACAGGATCCGAGCAGTTCTTC.

The gene calls are TRBV12-3 or TRBV12-4 and TRBJ1-2; 8 bases agree with TRBD1. The CDR3 length is 12 residues. Trimming removed 2 bases from V and 8 bases from J; junction bases left unmatched: 1. The CDR3 sequence: CASSLQGAGYTF. CDR3 sequence (DNA): TGTGCCAGCAGTTTACAGGGGGCGGGCTACACCTTC.

The rearrangement links TRBV20-1 to TRBJ2-1, with 8 bases fitting TRBD1. This CDR3 spans 15 amino acids. V gave up 1 base and J gave up 4 bases; unmatched junction bases: 6. Germline V gives CDR1 DFQATT, CDR2 SNEGSKA (reference sequence). CDR3 amino acids: CSARARQGWYNEQFF. In DNA form, the CDR3 reads TGCAGTGCTAGAGCTAGACAGGGGTGGTACAATGAGCAGTTCTTC.

This clonotype was seen more than once but under ten times. The chain carries TRBV7-9 and TRBJ1-1; D gene unclear. This CDR3 spans 14 amino acids. CDR1 is SEHNR, CDR2 FQNEAQ, per germline (reference sequence). The V and J ends lost 2 bases and 5 bases respectively, with 12 bases between them. This CDR3 is CASSLSGPETEAFF. As DNA, the CDR3 is TGTGCCAGCAGCTTAAGCGGTCCGGAGACTGAAGCTTTCTTT.

V and J are TRBV12-3 or TRBV12-4 and TRBJ2-3, with 7 bases identical to TRBD1. The CDR3 spans 17 residues. V dropped 5 bases and J dropped 1; count of bases not matched to a gene: 12. CDR3 protein: CASSPSGGQVGTDTQYF. CDR3 coding DNA: TGTGCCAGCAGTCCGTCAGGAGGACAGGTGGGCACAGATACGCAGTATTTT.

This clonotype was found a few times. This sequence joins TRBV6-6 and TRBJ1-1; possible D gene TRBD1, 5 bases. V lost 6 bases to trimming and J lost 0 bases, with 8 bases between them. The CDR3 runs 13 residues. Germline CDR1 and CDR2: MNHNY and SVGAGI (reference sequence). The CDR3 DNA reads as TGTGCCAGCAGGACAGTTCTGAACACTGAAGCTTTCTTT. It is translated as CASRTVLNTEAFF.

This clonotype has ten or more counts. The chain combines TRBV7-6 with TRBJ2-5, with D unresolved. This CDR3 has 13 residues. V dropped 3 bases and J dropped 4 bases, with 9 bases sitting between them. Germline CDR1 reads SGHVS; CDR2 reads FNYEAQ. CDR3 region: CASSLIVTETQYF. The CDR3 DNA reads TGTGCCAGCAGCTTGATAGTAACAGAGACCCAGTACTTC.

Many counts were recorded for this clonotype. This chain links TRBV6-5 with TRBJ2-5, with D possibly being TRBD2 (6 bases). CDR1 MNHEY and CDR2 SVGAGI come from the germline V gene. V lost 2 bases, J lost 5 bases, and 6 bases lay in between. This CDR3 has 12 amino acids. CDR3 DNA sequence: TGTGCCAGCAGTTACCGGGGGGAGACCCAGTACTTC. Translating gives CASSYRGETQYF.

The chain recombines TRBV6-5 with TRBJ2-1; TRBD2 aligns across 11 bases. Germline values: CDR1 MNHEY, CDR2 SVGAGI. With V trimmed by 2 bases and J by 2 bases, 8 bases remained unmatched. The CDR3 length is 18 residues. CDR3 bases: TGTGCCAGCAGTTACGAGTCTAGCGGGGGGATACCCTACAATGAGCAGTTCTTC. Its protein product is CASSYESSGGIPYNEQFF.

The chain joins TRBV20-1 to TRBJ2-5; 8 nucleotides line up with TRBD1. The J segment lost 6 bases and the V segment lost 6 bases, leaving 12 bases of the junction unmatched. Germline lookup yields CDR1 DFQATT and CDR2 SNEGSKA (reference sequence). The CDR3 has 14 amino acids. CDR3 protein: CSAKGQGGRKTQYF. The DNA of the CDR3 is TGCAGTGCAAAAGGACAGGGCGGTAGAAAGACCCAGTACTTC.

This clonotype was seen many times. This sequence joins TRBV12-3 or TRBV12-4 and TRBJ1-1, with D tentatively TRBD1 (5 bases). This CDR3 spans 13 amino acids. Trimming cost V 3 bases and J 5 bases, with 10 bases left between them. CDR3 in DNA: TGTGCCAGCAGTTTGACAGCTCAGACTGAAGCTTTCTTT. Translated: CASSLTAQTEAFF.

This clonotype has more than one count but fewer than ten. The chain links TRBV7-6 to TRBJ1-2, with 8 bases aligning to TRBD1. This CDR3 spans 14 amino acids. Germline V CDR1 and CDR2: SGHVS, FNYEAQ. The ends lost 6 bases at V and 6 bases at J; junction bases unmatched: 9. The DNA for the CDR3 is TGTGCCAGCAGTTTGGACCCAGGGGGCAATGGCTACACCTTC. Encoded protein: CASSLDPGGNGYTF. The variable domain in full, with the rest retrieved from reference TRBV7-6 and TRBJ1-2, is GAGVSQSPRYKVTKRGQDVALRCDPISGHVSLYWYRQALGQGPEFLTYFNYEAQQDKSGLPNDRFSAERPEGSISTLTIQRTEQRDSAMYRCASSLDPGGNGYTFGSGTRLTVV.

This clonotype has only a few counts. One junction end disagrees with the germline gene, perhaps due to a read error. The chain joins TRBV4-3 to TRBJ1-1; unclear D gene. This CDR3 is 14 amino acids long. Germline CDR1 reads LGHNA; CDR2 reads YSLEER. The CDR3 coding sequence is TGCGCCAGCAGCCAAGAAGCAGGAAGTCGGTCTTATCACTTT. Residues: CASSQEAGSRSYHF.

This chain joins TRBV12-3 or TRBV12-4 and TRBJ2-3; TRBD1 or TRBD2 may be the D gene (5 bases each). This CDR3 contains 13 residues. Trimming shortened V by 5 bases and J by 2 bases, and 8 bases separated the two germline ends. The CDR3 DNA reads TGTGCCAGCAGTCGGGGCGACACAGATACGCAGTATTTT. As protein: CASSRGDTDTQYF.

V is TRBV29-1 and J is TRBJ2-5; 11 positions match TRBD2. The CDR3 has 13 residues. Germline CDR1 SQVTM, CDR2 ANQGSEA. V shed 7 bases and J 4 bases; nucleotides not matched to a gene: 5. The CDR3 region is CSARTSGGETQYF. The CDR3 region has the DNA TGCAGCGCTCGAACTAGCGGGGGAGAGACCCAGTACTTC.

This clonotype was found a few times. V usage is TRBV7-2 and J usage is TRBJ2-3; D remains ambiguous. This CDR3 has 14 residues. Germline assignment: CDR1 SGHTA and CDR2 FQGNSA. The V and J ends lost 2 bases and 2 bases respectively, with 8 bases between them. The CDR3 reads CASSLFALTDTQYF. In DNA form, the CDR3 reads TGTGCCAGCAGCTTATTCGCACTCACAGATACGCAGTATTTT.